This TCR beta chain was recorded in a study of blood T cell repertoires in COVID-19. V lost 0 bases to trimming and J lost 3 bases, with 12 bases between them. CDR1 and CDR2 (germline): MNHEY, SVGAGI. The CDR3 totals 16 residues. Per the study methods: Estimation of nucleated cell counts was performed using reference gene primer amplification. Data came from immunoSEQ multiplex PCR; TCRdb stores just in-frame clones and leaves some out. The DNA gave D and trimming, while V, J and clone size come from that table. This table holds around 260,000 clones, around 90% found once. The sequencing sample was made of peripheral blood. The J gene is TRBJ2-1, the V gene TRBV6-5; tentatively, D is TRBD1 (7 bases). The clonotype originates from a human donor in a cohort sampled during active COVID-19. The CDR3 DNA sequence: TGTGCCAGCAGTTACTCGGCGGGACAGATCTACAATGAGCAGTTCTTC. This codes for CASSYSAGQIYNEQFF.